This TCR beta chain was captured in a study of T cells in Graves' hyperthyroidism and ophthalmopathy. Clinical symptoms, serum thyroxine, TRAb, thyroid ultrasound and orbital computed tomography established diagnosis. The PBMCs were taken from about 9.7 ml of fresh peripheral blood. A few counts support this clonotype. Its antigen remains unknown. TCR beta CDR3 regions were amplified from RNA transcripts. Initially, a first-round RT-PCR of the TCR CDR3 employed the HTBI primer set. TCRdb re-derived calls from the multiplex PCR reads in MiXCR, one entry per CDR3 protein. The sample shows some 690,000 distinct CDR3 sequences, 15% to 20% of them seen only once. Study-wide points: Ophthalmopathy and stable hyperthyroidism were told apart by a 13 V-J model.

The origin of this receptor is a middle-aged man with Graves' hyperthyroidism. Specimen: blood.

This CDR3 reads CASSFTRRNEQFF. The CDR3 region has the DNA TGTGCCAGCAGTTTTACTAGACGCAATGAGCAGTTCTTC. The chain carries TRBV28 and TRBJ2-1, with D possibly TRBD2 on 5 matching bases. This CDR3 spans 13 amino acids. CDR1 is MDHEN and CDR2 is SYDVKM in the germline V gene. Trimming stripped 3 bases from V and 6 bases from J, with 9 bases between.